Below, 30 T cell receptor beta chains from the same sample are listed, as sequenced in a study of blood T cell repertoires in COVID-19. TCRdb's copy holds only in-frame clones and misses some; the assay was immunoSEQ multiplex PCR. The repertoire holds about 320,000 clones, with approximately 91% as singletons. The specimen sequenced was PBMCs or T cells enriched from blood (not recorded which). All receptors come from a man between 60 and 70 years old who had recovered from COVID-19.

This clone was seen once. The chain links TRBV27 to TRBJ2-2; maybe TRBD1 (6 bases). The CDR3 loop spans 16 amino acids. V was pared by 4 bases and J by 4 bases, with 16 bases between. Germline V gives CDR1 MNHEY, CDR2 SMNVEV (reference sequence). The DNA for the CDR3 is TGTGCCAGCAGTTCCTTCGGACAGAGGATCACCGGGGAGCTGTTTTTT. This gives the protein CASSSFGQRITGELFF.

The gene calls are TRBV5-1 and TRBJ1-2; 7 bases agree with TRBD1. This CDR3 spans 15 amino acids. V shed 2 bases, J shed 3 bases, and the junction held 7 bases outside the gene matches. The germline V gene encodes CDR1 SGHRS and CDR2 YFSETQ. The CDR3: CASSFSGGIDYGYTF. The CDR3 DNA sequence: TGCGCCAGCAGCTTCTCAGGGGGGATAGACTATGGCTACACCTTC. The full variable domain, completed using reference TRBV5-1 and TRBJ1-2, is KAGVTQTPRYLIKTRGQQVTLSCSPISGHRSVSWYQQTPGQGLQFLFEYFSETQRNKGNFPGRFSGRQFSNSRSEMNVSTLELGDSALYLCASSFSGGIDYGYTFGSGTRLTVV.

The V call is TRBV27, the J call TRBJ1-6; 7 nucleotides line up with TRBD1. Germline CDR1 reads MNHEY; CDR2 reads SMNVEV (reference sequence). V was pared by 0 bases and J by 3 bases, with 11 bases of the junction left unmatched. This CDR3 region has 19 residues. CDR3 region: CASSLSRSTGIIYNSPLHF. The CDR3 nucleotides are TGTGCCAGCAGTTTATCCCGGTCGACAGGGATTATCTATAATTCACCCCTCCACTTT.

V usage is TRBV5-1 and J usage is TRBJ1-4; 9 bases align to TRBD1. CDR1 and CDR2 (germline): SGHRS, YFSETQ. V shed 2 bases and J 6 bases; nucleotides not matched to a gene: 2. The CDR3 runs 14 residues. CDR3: CASSLQGAYEKLFF. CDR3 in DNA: TGCGCCAGCAGCTTACAGGGGGCGTATGAAAAACTGTTTTTT.

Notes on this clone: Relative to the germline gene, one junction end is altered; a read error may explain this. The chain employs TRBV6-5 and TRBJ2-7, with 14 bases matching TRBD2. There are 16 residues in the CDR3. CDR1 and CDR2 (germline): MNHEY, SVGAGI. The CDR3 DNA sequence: TGTGCCAGCAGTTACTCGACCGAGACTAGCGGGAGGGCCATCCACTTC. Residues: CASSYSTETSGRAIHF.

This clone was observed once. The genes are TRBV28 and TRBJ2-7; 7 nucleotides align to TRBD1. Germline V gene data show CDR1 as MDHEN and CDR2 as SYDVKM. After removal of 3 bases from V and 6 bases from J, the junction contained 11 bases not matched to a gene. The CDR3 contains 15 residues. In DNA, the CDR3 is TGTGCCAGCAGTTTGCCCCACAGGGGACCCAGCGAGCAGTACTTC. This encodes CASSLPHRGPSEQYF.

DNA of the CDR3: TGTGCCAGCAGCGAATGGTCCGGAGGGAGCGAGCAGTTCTTC. This gives the protein CASSEWSGGSEQFF. The rearrangement links TRBV6-4 to TRBJ2-1; a possible D gene is TRBD2 (6 bases). The CDR3 has 14 amino acids. The V end was cut by 6 bases, the J end by 10 bases, with 19 bases between. Germline V gene lookup returns CDR1 MRHNA and CDR2 SNTAGT.

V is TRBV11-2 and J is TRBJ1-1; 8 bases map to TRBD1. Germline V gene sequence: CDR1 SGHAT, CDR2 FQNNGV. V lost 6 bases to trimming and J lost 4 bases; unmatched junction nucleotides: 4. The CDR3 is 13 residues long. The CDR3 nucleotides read TGTGCCAGCAGGGAACAGGGGGGCACTGAAGCTTTCTTT. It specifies CASREQGGTEAFF.

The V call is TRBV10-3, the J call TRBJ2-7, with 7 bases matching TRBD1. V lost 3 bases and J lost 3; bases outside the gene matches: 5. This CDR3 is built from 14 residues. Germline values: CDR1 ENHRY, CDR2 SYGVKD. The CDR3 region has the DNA TGTGCCATCAGTGAAGGGACAGCCGACTACGAGCAGTACTTC. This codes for CAISEGTADYEQYF.

The DNA for the CDR3 is TGCGCCAGCAGTGAGTCTGGCGGGTTCAATGAGCAGTTCTTC. This translates into CASSESGGFNEQFF. This chain links TRBV10-1 with TRBJ2-1; D might be TRBD2 (5 bases). Trimming pared 0 bases from V and 6 bases from J, leaving 9 bases between. Looked up from germline, CDR1 is WNHNN and CDR2 is SYGVQD (reference sequence). This CDR3 region has 14 residues.

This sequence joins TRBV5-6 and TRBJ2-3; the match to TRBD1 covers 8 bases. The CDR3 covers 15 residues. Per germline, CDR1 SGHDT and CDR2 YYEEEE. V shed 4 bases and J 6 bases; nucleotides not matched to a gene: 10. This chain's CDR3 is CASSSRDRRPDTQYF. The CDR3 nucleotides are TGTGCCAGCAGCAGCCGGGACAGGAGACCGGATACGCAGTATTTT.

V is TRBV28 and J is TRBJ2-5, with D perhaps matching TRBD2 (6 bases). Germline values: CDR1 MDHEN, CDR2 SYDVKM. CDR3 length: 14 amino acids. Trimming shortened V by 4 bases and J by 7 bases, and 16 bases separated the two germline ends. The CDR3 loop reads CASSSPGEGGTQYF. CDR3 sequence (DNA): TGTGCCAGCAGTTCGCCGGGAGAAGGCGGGACCCAGTACTTC. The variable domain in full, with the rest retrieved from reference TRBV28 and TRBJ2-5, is DVKVTQSSRYLVKRTGEKVFLECVQDMDHENMFWYRQDPGLGLRLIYFSYDVKMKEKGDIPEGYSVSREKKERFSLILESASTNQTSMYLCASSSPGEGGTQYFGPGTRLLVL.

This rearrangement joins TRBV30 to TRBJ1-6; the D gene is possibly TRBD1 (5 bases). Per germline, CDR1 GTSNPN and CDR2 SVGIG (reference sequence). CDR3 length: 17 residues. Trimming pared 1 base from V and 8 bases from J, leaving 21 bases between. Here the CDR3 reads CAWSDPSFGGRDSPLHF. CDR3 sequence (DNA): TGTGCCTGGAGTGACCCTTCTTTTGGGGGGAGGGATTCACCCCTCCACTTT.

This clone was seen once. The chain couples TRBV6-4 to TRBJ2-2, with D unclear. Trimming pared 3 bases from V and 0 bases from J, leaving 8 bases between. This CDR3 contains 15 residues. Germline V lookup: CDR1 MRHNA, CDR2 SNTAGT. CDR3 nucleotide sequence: TGTGCCAGCAGTGAACAGCCGGCGAACACCGGGGAGCTGTTTTTT. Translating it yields CASSEQPANTGELFF.

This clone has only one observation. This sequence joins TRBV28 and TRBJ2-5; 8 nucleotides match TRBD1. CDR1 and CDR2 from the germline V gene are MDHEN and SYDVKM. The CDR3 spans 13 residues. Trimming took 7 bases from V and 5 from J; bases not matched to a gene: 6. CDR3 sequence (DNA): TGTGCCAGCACGCCAGGGGGCAGGGAGACCCAGTACTTC. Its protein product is CASTPGGRETQYF.

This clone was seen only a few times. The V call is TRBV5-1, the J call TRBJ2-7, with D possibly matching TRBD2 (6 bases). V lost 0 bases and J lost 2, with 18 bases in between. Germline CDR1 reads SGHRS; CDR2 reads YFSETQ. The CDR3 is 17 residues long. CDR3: CASSLVSSAYEAYEQYF. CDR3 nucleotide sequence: TGCGCCAGCAGCTTGGTATCTAGCGCCTATGAGGCCTACGAGCAGTACTTC.

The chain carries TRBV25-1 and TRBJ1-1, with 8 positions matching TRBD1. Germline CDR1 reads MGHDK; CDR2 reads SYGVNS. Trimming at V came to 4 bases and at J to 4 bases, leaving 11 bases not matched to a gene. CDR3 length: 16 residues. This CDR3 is CASSGVRTGRVTEAFF. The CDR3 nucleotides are TGTGCCAGCAGTGGGGTGAGGACAGGGCGAGTCACTGAAGCTTTCTTT.

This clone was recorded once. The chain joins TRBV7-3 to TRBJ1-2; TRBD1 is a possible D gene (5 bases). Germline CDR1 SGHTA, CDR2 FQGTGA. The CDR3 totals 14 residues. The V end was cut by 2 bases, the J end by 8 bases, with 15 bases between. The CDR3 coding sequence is TGTGCCAGCAGCTTAGAGACAAGGGGTGCCGGCTACACCTTC. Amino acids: CASSLETRGAGYTF.

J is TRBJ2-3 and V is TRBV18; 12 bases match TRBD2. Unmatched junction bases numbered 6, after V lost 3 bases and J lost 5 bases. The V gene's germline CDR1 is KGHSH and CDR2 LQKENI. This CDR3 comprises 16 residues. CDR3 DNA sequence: TGTGCCAGCTCACCTGCCCCGGGACTAGCGGGAGATACGCAGTATTTT. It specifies CASSPAPGLAGDTQYF.

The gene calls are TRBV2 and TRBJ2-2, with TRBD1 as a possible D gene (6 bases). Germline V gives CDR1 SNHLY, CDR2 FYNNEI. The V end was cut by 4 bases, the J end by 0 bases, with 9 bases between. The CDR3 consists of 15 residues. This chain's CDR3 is CASSVTGPNTGELFF. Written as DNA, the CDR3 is TGTGCCAGCAGTGTCACAGGGCCGAACACCGGGGAGCTGTTTTTT.

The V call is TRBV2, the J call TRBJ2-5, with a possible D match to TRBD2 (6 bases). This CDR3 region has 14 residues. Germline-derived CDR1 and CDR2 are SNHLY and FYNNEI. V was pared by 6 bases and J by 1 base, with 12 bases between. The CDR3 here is CASSIRRVQETQYF. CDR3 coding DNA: TGTGCCAGCAGCATACGGAGGGTCCAAGAGACCCAGTACTTC.

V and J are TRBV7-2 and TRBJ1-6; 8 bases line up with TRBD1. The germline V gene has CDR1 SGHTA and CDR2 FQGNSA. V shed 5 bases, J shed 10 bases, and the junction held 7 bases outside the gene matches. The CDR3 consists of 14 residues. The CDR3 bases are TGTGCCAGCAGCCTAAGGACAGGGCTCTCACCCCTCCACTTT. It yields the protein CASSLRTGLSPLHF.

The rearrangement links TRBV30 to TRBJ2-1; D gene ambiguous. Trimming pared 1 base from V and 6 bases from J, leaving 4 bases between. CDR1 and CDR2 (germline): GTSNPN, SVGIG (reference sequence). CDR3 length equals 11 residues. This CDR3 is CAWSALNEQFF. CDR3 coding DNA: TGTGCCTGGAGTGCCCTCAATGAGCAGTTCTTC.

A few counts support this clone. The CDR3 loop is CASSQDDWTTLFQETQYF. For the CDR3, the DNA is TGCGCCAGCAGCCAAGATGATTGGACAACGCTTTTCCAAGAGACCCAGTACTTC. The chain has TRBV4-3 and TRBJ2-5; D may be TRBD1 (5 bases). Trimming pared 0 bases from V and 1 base from J, leaving 18 bases between. Per germline, CDR1 LGHNA and CDR2 YSLEER. This CDR3 contains 18 residues.

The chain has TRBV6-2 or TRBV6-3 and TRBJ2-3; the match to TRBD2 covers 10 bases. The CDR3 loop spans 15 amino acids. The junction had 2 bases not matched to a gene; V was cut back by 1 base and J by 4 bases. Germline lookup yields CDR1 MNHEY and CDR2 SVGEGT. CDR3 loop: CASSYLGLASDTQYF. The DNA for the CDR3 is TGTGCCAGCAGTTACTTGGGACTAGCGTCAGATACGCAGTATTTT.

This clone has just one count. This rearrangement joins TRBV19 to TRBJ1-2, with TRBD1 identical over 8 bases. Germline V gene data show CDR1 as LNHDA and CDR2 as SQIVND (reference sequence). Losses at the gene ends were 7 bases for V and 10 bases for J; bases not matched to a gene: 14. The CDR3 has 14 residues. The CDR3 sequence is CASTSGQAPRDYTF. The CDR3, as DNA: TGTGCCAGTACCTCGGGACAGGCCCCCCGGGACTACACCTTC.

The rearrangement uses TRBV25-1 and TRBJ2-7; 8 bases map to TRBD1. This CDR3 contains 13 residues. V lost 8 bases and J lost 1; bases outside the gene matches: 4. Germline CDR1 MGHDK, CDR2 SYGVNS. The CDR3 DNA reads TGTGCCAGCGGGACAGGCGGATCCTACGAGCAGTACTTC. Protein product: CASGTGGSYEQYF.

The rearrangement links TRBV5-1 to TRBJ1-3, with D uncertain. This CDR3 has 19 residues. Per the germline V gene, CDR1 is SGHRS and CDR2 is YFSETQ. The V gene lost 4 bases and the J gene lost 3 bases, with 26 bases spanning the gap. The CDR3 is CASSPKPMGLAGVGNTIYF. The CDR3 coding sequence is TGCGCCAGCAGCCCGAAACCAATGGGCCTAGCAGGCGTTGGAAACACCATATATTTT.

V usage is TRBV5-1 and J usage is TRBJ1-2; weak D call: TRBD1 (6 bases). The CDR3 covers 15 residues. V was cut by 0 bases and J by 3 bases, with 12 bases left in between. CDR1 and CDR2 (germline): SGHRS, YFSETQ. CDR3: CASSLALGADYGYTF. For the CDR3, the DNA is TGCGCCAGCAGCTTGGCTCTGGGGGCGGACTATGGCTACACCTTC.

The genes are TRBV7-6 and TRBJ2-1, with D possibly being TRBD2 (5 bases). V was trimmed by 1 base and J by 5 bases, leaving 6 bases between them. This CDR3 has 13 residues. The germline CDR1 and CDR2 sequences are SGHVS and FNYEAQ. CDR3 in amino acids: CASSLGENNEQFF. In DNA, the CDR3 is TGTGCCAGCAGCTTAGGGGAGAACAATGAGCAGTTCTTC.